The sequence of this TCR beta chain was determined in a study of blood T cell repertoires in COVID-19. Trimming shortened V by 4 bases and J by 0 bases, and 16 bases separated the two germline ends. The CDR3 has 16 amino acids. The germline gives CDR1 MNHEY, CDR2 SVGEGT. Sequencing was performed with immunoSEQ multiplex PCR; in TCRdb, only in-frame clones are kept and a portion is missing. This sample has fewer than 400,000 clones, with 80% to 95% found just once. The sequence derives from a woman aged 25 to 39 who had recovered from COVID-19. Sequencing was done on a sample of PBMCs or T cells enriched from blood (not recorded which). The chain couples TRBV6-2 or TRBV6-3 to TRBJ2-7, with D maybe TRBD2 (5 bases). CDR3 sequence reads: CASSSRETMVSYEQYF. The CDR3 bases are TGTGCCAGCAGTTCCCGTGAGACTATGGTCTCCTACGAGCAGTACTTC.